This TCR beta chain appears in the sequencing data of a study of T cell responses to AZD1222 COVID-19 vaccine. Study in general: Timing groups of about 4 and about 12 weeks for second doses were pooled. Broader study findings: The donors showed a predominance of white British ancestry and of females, with possible underestimation of clonal diversity. Just five to seven people given AZD1222 tested seropositive at baseline.

TCRdb's copy holds only in-frame clones and misses some; the assay was immunoSEQ multiplex PCR. The table includes around 160,000 clones, around 94% detected once. Note on this clone: No antigen is known for it.

The CDR3 has 14 amino acids. The V gene's germline CDR1 is MNHEY and CDR2 SMNVEV (reference sequence). V lost 6 bases to trimming and J lost 4 bases, with 13 bases between them. This specimen consisted of peripheral blood, obtained on day 0 of AZD1222 vaccination. The V and J genes are TRBV27 and TRBJ1-3, with D possibly TRBD1 on 6 matching bases. The source is an adult in good health. This chain's CDR3 is CASSPRGQGNTIYF. As DNA, the CDR3 is TGTGCCAGCAGCCCCCGGGGGCAAGGAAACACCATATATTTT.